This TCR beta chain was sequenced during a study of blood T cells in healthy people across ages. Regarding the study as a whole: There was no known CMV status for donors, so expanded clonotype changes were possibly confounded. Bulk PBMC profiling left naive and antigen-experienced comparisons inconclusive.

Concerning this clonotype itself: Its cognate antigen is unknown.

Trimming took 9 bases from V and 4 from J, leaving 21 bases between them. The CDR3 consists of 16 residues. Germline CDR1 reads KGHDR; CDR2 reads SFDVKD. Primed by a sample-barcoded 5' primer and a J-beta primer mix, a second PCR proceeded for about 6 to 11 cycles. TCRdb ran MiXCR on the 5' RACE reads and lists one entry per CDR3 protein. Of approximately 690,000 distinct CDR3 sequences in the sample, 35% to 50% were seen once. Donors were healthy Caucasian individuals from Russia aged about 6 to 100. There were at least 5 micrograms of total RNA extracted from every sample. This sequence originates from a man of 80 years or more in good health. The sequencing input was blood. The rearrangement joins TRBV24-1 to TRBJ2-1, with D perhaps given as TRBD1 or TRBD2 (6 bases each). CDR3 sequence reads: CATGAQTGAIYNEQFF. The CDR3 coding sequence is TGTGCCACCGGTGCCCAGACGGGGGCGATATACAATGAGCAGTTCTTC.